The rows below give T cell receptor beta chains drawn from one sample of a study of cytomegalovirus exposure and HLA in healthy donors. Clones were sequenced by immunoSEQ multiplex PCR, and TCRdb holds only the in-frame ones, with some missing. Found here are 200,000 or so clones, 82% of them singletons; the top ten hold about 0.094%. Input material: PBMCs. The origin of the receptors is a boy aged 2-15 years in good health and CMV-seronegative. CDR3s leave out the opening cysteine and the closing phenylalanine or tryptophan.

>TRBV7-2|TRBJ1-1|15
ASSLALSRGLNTEAF
>TRBV7-3|TRBJ1-2|13
ASSLNGYRGDGYT
>TRBV9|TRBJ1-2|13
ASSAHNRGAYGYT
>TRBV25-1|TRBJ1-4|13
ASSATGGGNEKLF
>TRBV21-1|TRBJ1-1|14
ASSKPETGIRTEAF
>TRBV4-3|TRBJ1-2|17
ASSQDLGTGSSRLYGYT
>TRBV19|TRBJ1-1|11
ASSRPDWAKAF
>TRBV7-9|TRBJ1-1|10
ASWTDSTEAF
>TRBV30|TRBJ2-5|14
AWSVLGLAGQETQY
>TRBV13|TRBJ2-1|12
ASSRTGVLDEQF
>TRBV5-1|TRBJ2-7|12
ASSSAPGAYEQY
>TRBV7-2|TRBJ2-1|13
ASSFLAGGIGEQF
>TRBV27|TRBJ1-5|13
ASSPTSASNQPQH
>TRBV27|TRBJ1-6|12
ASSPDRARTPLH
>TRBV6-6|TRBJ2-1|10
ASSHPGNEQF
>TRBV20-1|TRBJ2-5|9
SASRISTQY
>TRBV9|TRBJ2-6|12
ASSVTGGANVLT
>TRBV7-2|TRBJ1-1|12
ASSVKQGEGRAF
>TRBV5-1|TRBJ2-2|13
ASREGTSGTGELF
>TRBV6-6|TRBJ2-7|14
ASSYGQGPSSYEQY
>TRBV9|TRBJ1-4|12
ASSPRSWREKLF
>TRBV28|TRBJ2-7|12
ASTEGQGNNEQY
>TRBV6-5|TRBJ2-2|13
ASSYSKSLLGELF
>TRBV15|TRBJ1-4|11
ATSRGQGEKLF
>TRBV5-1|TRBJ1-2|13
ASSLIPTEIYGYT
>TRBV5-1|TRBJ1-1|13
ASSLRGRGNTEAF
>TRBV2|TRBJ2-3|12
ASSRSGGANTQY
>TRBV19|TRBJ1-1|14
ASSIAGQGLYTEAF
>TRBV6-6|TRBJ1-4|14
ASRTGTGGTNEKLF
>TRBV2|TRBJ1-1|11
ASSVDRGTEAF
>TRBV19|TRBJ1-2|13
ASSIQDRETLGYT
>TRBV7-9|TRBJ1-1|11
ASSDRGNTEAF
>TRBV10-3|TRBJ1-4|12
AISEEARDEKLF
>TRBV4-1|TRBJ2-7|13
ASSLTRGATYEQY
>TRBV9|TRBJ1-2|11
ASSGQVVGGYT
>TRBV4-2|TRBJ2-1|13
ASSQERAPTGEQF
>TRBV18|TRBJ1-2|11
ASSPTAGYGYT
>TRBV5-1|TRBJ2-7|12
ASGNRDTSYEQY
>TRBV11-2|TRBJ2-3|12
ASSQITSTDTQY
>TRBV7-9|TRBJ2-3|15
ASRKLAGGASTDTQY